This T cell receptor (beta chain) was sequenced during a study of early T cells in non-severe SARS-CoV-2 infection. One entry per CDR3 protein, called by TCRdb with MiXCR from the 5' RACE reads. The data show 97,000 or so distinct CDR3 sequences, 9.5% to 12% seen once. The CDR3 totals 19 residues. Germline trimming cut 2 bases from V and 4 bases from J; bases unmatched to any gene: 15. The V gene's germline CDR1 is SGHTA and CDR2 FQGNSA. The sample consisted of whole blood, taken at baseline. The genes are TRBV7-2 and TRBJ2-2, with 8 bases matching TRBD2. The clonotype originates from an adult who was a healthcare worker with PCR-confirmed SARS-CoV-2 infection or an uninfected control (not recorded which). The CDR3 nucleotides read TGTGCCAGCAGCTTAATGGGAACGGGAGGGCCGTCCGGCACCGGGGAGCTGTTTTTT. Its translation: CASSLMGTGGPSGTGELFF.